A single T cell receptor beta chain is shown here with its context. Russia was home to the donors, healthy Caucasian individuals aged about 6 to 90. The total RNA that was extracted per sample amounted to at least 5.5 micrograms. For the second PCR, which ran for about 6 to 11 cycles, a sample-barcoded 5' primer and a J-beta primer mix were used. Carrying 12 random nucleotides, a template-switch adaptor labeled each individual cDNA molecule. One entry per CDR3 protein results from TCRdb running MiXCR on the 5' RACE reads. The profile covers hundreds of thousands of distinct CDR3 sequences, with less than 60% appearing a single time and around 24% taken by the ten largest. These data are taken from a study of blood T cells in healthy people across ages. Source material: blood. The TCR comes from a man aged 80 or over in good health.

The CDR3, as DNA: TGCAGTGCTAGAGATCCCCAGCTCCAAGAGACCCAGTACTTC. Amino acids: CSARDPQLQETQYF. The V gene is TRBV20-1, the J gene TRBJ2-5, with D unclear. The CDR3 sequence is 14 residues long. Germline values: CDR1 DFQATT, CDR2 SNEGSKA (reference sequence). Trimming shortened V by 0 bases and J by 1 base, and 9 bases separated the two germline ends.